This entry lists 13 T cell receptor beta chains sequenced from one sample in a study of regulatory T cells in long-lasting Graves disease. TCR beta libraries were built with iRepertoire HTBI primers and Arm-PCR of CDR3 regions. MiXCR, run by TCRdb on the multiplex PCR reads, gives a single entry per CDR3 protein. The table shows some 340,000 distinct CDR3 sequences, with 10% to 15% occurring only once. The sample's time point: newly diagnosed GD, antithyroid drugs for less than 3 months. PBMC RNA served as the TCR library source. This sample was also put to use in a study of T cells in Graves' hyperthyroidism and ophthalmopathy.

The sample here was peripheral blood mononuclear cells (PBMCs), taken at new diagnosis, from a patient treated with antithyroid drugs. The receptors shown here come from a woman aged 18 to 35 with Graves disease.

This clonotype was observed at least ten times. The chain joins TRBV7-3 to TRBJ2-7; the match to TRBD1 covers 7 bases. The CDR3 has 13 amino acids. Trimming at V came to 3 bases and at J to 3 bases, leaving 2 bases not matched to a gene. The germline V gene has CDR1 SGHTA and CDR2 FQGTGA. The CDR3 spells CASSFDRDYEQYF. CDR3 DNA: TGTGCCAGCAGCTTTGACAGGGACTACGAGCAGTACTTC. Drawing the rest from reference TRBV7-3 and TRBJ2-7, the complete variable domain is GAGVSQTPSNKVTEKGKYVELRCDPISGHTALYWYRQSLGQGPEFLIYFQGTGAADDSGLPNDRFFAVRPEGSVSTLKIQRTERGDSAVYLCASSFDRDYEQYFGPGTRLTVT.

The V call is TRBV4-1, the J call TRBJ2-3; D unclear. The length of the CDR3 is 16 residues. Deletions cut 0 bases from V and 4 bases from J, with 14 bases between. Germline V CDR1 and CDR2: MGHRA, YSYEKL. The chain's CDR3 is CASSQERVPVSDTQYF. The CDR3 region has the DNA TGCGCCAGCAGCCAAGAAAGGGTCCCGGTCTCAGATACGCAGTATTTT.

The rearrangement uses TRBV14 and TRBJ1-2; D remains ambiguous. The CDR3 has 15 amino acids. The germline V gene has CDR1 SGHDN and CDR2 FVKESK. V lost 1 base and J 4 bases, leaving 13 bases between the germline ends. The CDR3 sequence is CASSQVPEPSYGYTF. The CDR3, as DNA: TGTGCCAGCAGCCAAGTGCCCGAGCCCTCCTATGGCTACACCTTC.

Concerning this clonotype itself: A much more abundant neighbour one base away suggests this may be a read error. The chain joins TRBV27 to TRBJ2-1; 7 nucleotides align to TRBD1. The germline V gene encodes CDR1 MNHEY and CDR2 SMNVEV (reference sequence). The CDR3 totals 12 residues. Germline trimming cut 8 bases from V and 3 bases from J; bases unmatched to any gene: 1. The CDR3 loop is CASGTDYNEQFF. CDR3 sequence (DNA): TGTGCCAGCGGGACAGACTACAATGAGCAGTTCTTC.

As regards this clonotype: A much larger clone lies a single base off, so this may be a read error. The chain recombines TRBV18 with TRBJ1-2, with a weak D call TRBD1 (5 bases). The CDR3 runs to 14 residues. Germline CDR1 KGHSH, CDR2 LQKENI. As DNA, the CDR3 is TGTGCCAGCTTACCAGTTAGCTTCAGGGCCGGCTACACCTTC. Amino acid sequence: CASLPVSFRAGYTF.

This clonotype has at least ten counts. CDR3 nucleotide sequence: TGTGCCAGCAGTTTAGTTGGGGGGGAGGGGGCTGAAGCTTTCTTT. Amino acids: CASSLVGGEGAEAFF. The V and J genes are TRBV27 and TRBJ1-1; D may be TRBD1 (6 bases). Looked up from germline, CDR1 is MNHEY and CDR2 is SMNVEV (reference sequence). The ends were cut back, 2 bases at V and 6 bases at J, with 16 bases in the middle. The CDR3 has 15 amino acids.

The chain recombines TRBV27 with TRBJ2-5; 13 bases map to TRBD2. CDR1 and CDR2 from the germline V gene are MNHEY and SMNVEV (reference sequence). The V gene end was trimmed by 4 bases and the J gene end by 4 bases; junction bases not matched to a gene: 3. The CDR3 totals 15 residues. CDR3 protein: CASSSRLAGGETQYF. In DNA, the CDR3 is TGTGCCAGCAGTTCTAGACTAGCGGGGGGAGAGACCCAGTACTTC.

This clonotype was counted at least ten times. The chain couples TRBV15 to TRBJ2-1; 8 positions match TRBD1. TRBJ2-5 matches the DNA end more closely, so the J call is doubtful. CDR1 is LNHNV, CDR2 YYDKDF, per germline (reference sequence). The CDR3 extends over 16 amino acids. This CDR3 is CATSRGDRSRQETQYF. In DNA form, the CDR3 reads TGTGCCACCAGCAGAGGGGACAGGTCACGGCAAGAGACCCAGTACTTC.

This clonotype was found many times. The V gene is TRBV5-1, the J gene TRBJ1-1; 7 nucleotides line up with TRBD1. Germline CDR1 reads SGHRS; CDR2 reads YFSETQ. CDR3 size: 19 residues. The trim removed 0 bases at V and 0 bases at J, leaving 14 bases unmatched. The CDR3 nucleotides read TGCGCCAGCAGCTTGGCCTCAAGGGGGCCAGCTGATCTGAACACTGAAGCTTTCTTT. Translation: CASSLASRGPADLNTEAFF.

This clonotype has a count of ten or more. V usage is TRBV9 and J usage is TRBJ1-2; a possible D gene is TRBD1 (5 bases). V was clipped by 0 bases and J by 8 bases, with 11 bases between them. Germline V CDR1 and CDR2: SGDLS, YYNGEE. The length of the CDR3 is 13 residues. CDR3 sequence (DNA): TGTGCCAGCAGCGTAGGGGAGGGGAACGGCTACACCTTC. It encodes CASSVGEGNGYTF.

This clonotype has at least ten counts. This chain connects TRBV12-3 or TRBV12-4 to TRBJ1-2; TRBD1 is a possible D gene (6 bases). The CDR3 has 17 amino acids. Trimming stripped 6 bases from V and 0 bases from J, with 20 bases between. CDR3 loop: CASRFPYRAGANYGYTF. The CDR3 DNA reads TGTGCCAGCAGATTCCCCTACAGGGCCGGCGCTAACTATGGCTACACCTTC.

This chain uses TRBV10-1 with TRBJ2-5, with D unresolved. Between the trimmed V and J ends, which lost 2 bases and 4 bases, there was a span of 11 bases. Per the germline V gene, CDR1 is WNHNN and CDR2 is SYGVQD (reference sequence). This CDR3 is built from 14 residues. The DNA for the CDR3 is TGCGCCAGCAGTGAGACGGTGGGTGGAGAGACCCAGTACTTC. This translates into CASSETVGGETQYF.

The rearrangement uses TRBV12-3 or TRBV12-4 and TRBJ2-1; 9 bases are a match to TRBD2. CDR3 size: 18 residues. Trimming at V came to 3 bases and at J to 0 bases, leaving 9 bases not matched to a gene. The CDR3, as DNA: TGTGCCAGCAGTTTGTGGGCTAGCGGGAACAGCTCCTACAATGAGCAGTTCTTC. Its translation is CASSLWASGNSSYNEQFF.